The 8 T cell receptor beta chains in this list originate from one sample, sequenced in a study of cytomegalovirus exposure and HLA in healthy donors. The PCR used 60 Vbeta and 13 Jbeta primers. Clones were sequenced by immunoSEQ multiplex PCR, and TCRdb holds only the in-frame ones, with some missing. This sample has roughly 190,000 clones, with around 78% found just once. Sequenced: PBMCs. These TCRs come from a woman aged 25 to 39 in good health and CMV-seropositive.

The chain combines TRBV28 with TRBJ1-5; 7 positions agree with TRBD1. The ends lost 7 bases at V and 6 bases at J; junction bases unmatched: 12. This CDR3 spans 15 amino acids. Germline CDR1 MDHEN, CDR2 SYDVKM. The CDR3 region has the DNA TGTGCCAGCAAAGGAGGGGGCGCGGCCAGTCAGCCCCAGCATTTT. Amino acids: CASKGGGAASQPQHF. Variable domain in full (rest from reference TRBV28 and TRBJ1-5): DVKVTQSSRYLVKRTGEKVFLECVQDMDHENMFWYRQDPGLGLRLIYFSYDVKMKEKGDIPEGYSVSREKKERFSLILESASTNQTSMYLCASKGGGAASQPQHFGDGTRLSIL.

The chain is built from TRBV19 and TRBJ2-7; 11 bases are shared with TRBD1. The germline CDR1 and CDR2 sequences are LNHDA and SQIVND (reference sequence). V shed 6 bases, J shed 6 bases, and the junction held 4 bases outside the gene matches. The CDR3 runs to 13 residues. The CDR3 bases are TGTGCCAGTAGGGACAGGGGGCAGGGCGAGCAGTACTTC. Translated, it gives CASRDRGQGEQYF.

This clone was seen only a few times. The chain couples TRBV18 to TRBJ1-4; no reliable D call. There are 14 residues in the CDR3. Germline V gives CDR1 KGHSH, CDR2 LQKENI. The V gene lost 6 bases and the J gene lost 5 bases, with 13 bases spanning the gap. CDR3 in DNA: TGTGCCAGCTCGGCGACACCTCAAAATGAAAAACTGTTTTTT. Encoded protein: CASSATPQNEKLFF.

The V gene is TRBV30, the J gene TRBJ2-5; 10 bases fit TRBD1. The CDR3 is made up of 15 amino acids. Germline-derived CDR1 and CDR2 are GTSNPN and SVGIG (reference sequence). V dropped 1 base and J dropped 3; count of bases not matched to a gene: 5. The CDR3 DNA reads TGTGCCTGGAGTGGGGCGGGGACAGGGGAAGAGACCCAGTACTTC. Its translation is CAWSGAGTGEETQYF.

The V gene is TRBV6-1, the J gene TRBJ1-4; tentative D call: TRBD1 (6 bases). This CDR3 spans 14 amino acids. CDR1 is MNHNS and CDR2 is SASEGT in the germline V gene. V was pared by 8 bases and J by 8 bases, with 18 bases between. The CDR3 spells CASSGGQGSEKLFF. In DNA, the CDR3 is TGTGCCAGCTCTGGGGGCCAGGGGAGCGAAAAACTGTTTTTT.

The chain carries TRBV30 and TRBJ1-2; the D gene is possibly TRBD1 (6 bases). Germline loops: CDR1 GTSNPN, CDR2 SVGIG (reference sequence). Trimming pared 5 bases from V and 8 bases from J, leaving 18 bases between. CDR3 length: 13 amino acids. The CDR3 nucleotides read TGTGCCTGGGCCTTAGGGGGACCTTACGGCTACACCTTC. Translated: CAWALGGPYGYTF. Full variable domain (rest looked up from reference TRBV30 and TRBJ1-2): SQTIHQWPATLVQPVGSPLSLECTVEGTSNPNLYWYRQAAGRGLQLLFYSVGIGQISSEVPQNLSASRPQDRQFILSSKKLLLSDSGFYLCAWALGGPYGYTFGSGTRLTVV.

The chain uses TRBV19 and TRBJ2-1, with TRBD1 as a possible D gene (5 bases). Germline V lookup: CDR1 LNHDA, CDR2 SQIVND (reference sequence). The CDR3 runs to 13 residues. V was pared by 7 bases and J by 6 bases, with 13 bases between. Here the CDR3 reads CASNDDSFNEQFF. In DNA, the CDR3 is TGTGCCAGTAACGATGACAGTTTCAATGAGCAGTTCTTC.

V is TRBV5-6 and J is TRBJ1-2; TRBD1 might be the D (6 bases). V gave up 2 bases and J gave up 5 bases, with 19 bases separating them. CDR1 and CDR2 from the germline V gene are SGHDT and YYEEEE. The CDR3 covers 16 residues. This CDR3 reads CASSFRTVEVNYGYTF. The CDR3 nucleotides are TGTGCCAGCAGCTTTCGGACAGTAGAAGTTAATTATGGCTACACCTTC.